The T cell receptor beta chain described here comes from a study of identical twins. The study's findings and limits: The presence of invariant MAIT and iNKT cells could partly confound analyses of zero-insertion sequences. Abundant beta clonotypes from cord blood bore fewer insertions; memory repertoires lacked this pattern. Within monozygotic twins, out-of-frame TCR alpha sharing was underestimated by the models.

It was template switching that added a universal primer site, and there were unique molecular identifiers on the cDNA. Via MiXCR, TCRdb re-called the 5' RACE reads, giving one row per CDR3 protein. The sample has roughly 250,000 distinct CDR3 sequences; around an eighth are singletons. The table lists this clonotype with a few counts. Its antigen is still unknown. V shed 3 bases and J 4 bases; nucleotides not matched to a gene: 4. CDR1 and CDR2 from the germline V gene are SGDLS and YYNGEE. The CDR3 is 15 amino acids. This sequence joins TRBV9 and TRBJ2-3, with 11 bases that match TRBD1. The origin of this receptor is a woman aged 18-29 years in good health. The sequenced sample consisted of memory (CD45RO+) T cells sorted from blood. The CDR3 DNA is TGTGCCAGCAGCGCCGGACAGGGGGCTCCAGATACGCAGTATTTT. Translating it yields CASSAGQGAPDTQYF.